The clone carrying this T cell receptor (beta chain) was detected many times. This entry comes from a study of T cells in Graves' hyperthyroidism and ophthalmopathy. About the study: Specimen type is peripheral blood, collected at initial diagnosis prior to any treatment.

The TCR beta CDR3 regions underwent amplification using RNA transcripts as the source. HTBI primers were used for first-round RT-PCR of the TCR CDR3. TCRdb passed the multiplex PCR reads through MiXCR, listing each CDR3 protein once. The sample contains 600,000 to 750,000 distinct CDR3 sequences, roughly 17% of which appear only once. Diagnoses were made from clinical symptoms, serum measures (thyroxine and TRAb), thyroid ultrasound and orbital computed tomography. The germline V and J ends were trimmed by 6 bases and 2 bases, with 13 bases remaining between them. The CDR3 is made up of 14 amino acids. Germline-derived CDR1 and CDR2 are MDHEN and SYDVKM.

The chain recombines TRBV28 with TRBJ1-2; no clear D. The sequencing input was blood. The clonotype comes from a man in his fifties with Graves' hyperthyroidism. CDR3 region: CASRSHQLNYGYTF. As DNA, the CDR3 is TGTGCCAGCAGATCTCATCAATTAAACTATGGCTACACCTTC.